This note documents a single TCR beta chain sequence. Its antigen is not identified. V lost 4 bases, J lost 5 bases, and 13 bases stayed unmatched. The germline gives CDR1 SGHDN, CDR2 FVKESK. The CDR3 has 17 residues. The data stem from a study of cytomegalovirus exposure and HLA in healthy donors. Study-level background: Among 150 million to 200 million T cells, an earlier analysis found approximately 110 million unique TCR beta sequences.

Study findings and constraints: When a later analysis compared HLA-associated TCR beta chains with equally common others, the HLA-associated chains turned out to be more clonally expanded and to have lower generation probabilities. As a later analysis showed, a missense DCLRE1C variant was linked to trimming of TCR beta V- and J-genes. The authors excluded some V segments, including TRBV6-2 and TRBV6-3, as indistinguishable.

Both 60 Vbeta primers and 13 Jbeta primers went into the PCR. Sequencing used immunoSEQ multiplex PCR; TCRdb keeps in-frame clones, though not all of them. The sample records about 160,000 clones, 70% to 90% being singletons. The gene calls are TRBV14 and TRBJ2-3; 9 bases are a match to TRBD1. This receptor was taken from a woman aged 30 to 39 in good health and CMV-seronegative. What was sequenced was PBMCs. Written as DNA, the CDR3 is TGTGCCAGCAGCCGAGCTAGACTTCCGGACAGGGGAGATACGCAGTATTTT. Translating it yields CASSRARLPDRGDTQYF.